The 32 T cell receptor beta chains given below trace back to one sample, sequenced in a study of Graves' ophthalmopathy and Graves' hyperthyroidism. Amplification of the TCR beta CDR3 regions used RNA transcripts (as template). Investigators did first-round RT-PCR with HTBI primers, then second-round multiplex PCR. TCRdb re-called the multiplex PCR reads with MiXCR, one entry per CDR3 protein. The table shows fewer than 350,000 distinct CDR3 sequences, with roughly a sixth occurring only once. The sample comprised peripheral blood. These receptors all come from an adult man with Graves' ophthalmopathy.

This clonotype showed up many times. The rearrangement joins TRBV18 to TRBJ2-7, with TRBD1 as a possible D gene (5 bases). CDR1 and CDR2 from the germline V gene are KGHSH and LQKENI. The CDR3 runs to 12 residues. With 6 bases removed from V and 3 bases from J, the gap between germline ends came to 9 bases. CDR3 sequence (DNA): TGTGCCAGCTCCGAGACAGACTACGAGCAGTACTTC. Residues: CASSETDYEQYF.

This clonotype was counted at least ten times. The genes are TRBV10-3 and TRBJ1-3; D is ambiguous. The germline gives CDR1 ENHRY, CDR2 SYGVKD. The V end lost 3 bases, the J end lost 1 base, and 13 bases lay between the germline ends. The CDR3 extends over 16 amino acids. The CDR3 sequence is CAISDRGAASGNTIYF. The CDR3 DNA is TGTGCCATCAGTGATCGGGGAGCCGCTTCTGGAAACACCATATATTTT.

The sample holds many counts of this clonotype. V gene TRBV28 combines with J gene TRBJ1-5, with D uncertain. Germline V gives CDR1 MDHEN, CDR2 SYDVKM. The CDR3 length is 17 residues. Trimming stripped 4 bases from V and 0 bases from J, with 16 bases between. CDR3 coding DNA: TGTGCCAGCAGTTCCGTTCCGGCAGGCTATAGCAATCAGCCCCAGCATTTT. Translated, it gives CASSSVPAGYSNQPQHF.

This clonotype was recorded at least ten times. This chain links TRBV9 with TRBJ2-7; D gene ambiguous. V lost 2 bases and J lost 0, with 12 bases in between. The CDR3 covers 15 residues. Germline V lookup: CDR1 SGDLS, CDR2 YYNGEE. The CDR3 region is CASSVGTALSYEQYF. DNA of the CDR3: TGTGCCAGCAGCGTGGGAACAGCCCTCTCCTACGAGCAGTACTTC.

This clonotype was found many times. The J gene is TRBJ2-7, the V gene TRBV7-8; D may be TRBD1 (5 bases). The V end was cut by 1 base, the J end by 1 base, with 8 bases between. The CDR3 spans 14 residues. Germline V CDR1 and CDR2: SGHVS, FQNEAQ. The CDR3 sequence is CASSLERGSYEQYF. The CDR3 DNA reads TGTGCCAGCAGCTTAGAAAGGGGATCCTACGAGCAGTACTTC.

In this sample, this clonotype turned up many times. The chain is built from TRBV29-1 and TRBJ2-7; 11 bases line up with TRBD1. The CDR3 is made up of 14 amino acids. J was trimmed by 5 bases and V by 4 bases; bases with no gene match: 7. Germline assignment: CDR1 SQVTM and CDR2 ANQGSEA. The CDR3 region is CSVGGGQGVHEQYF. CDR3 in DNA: TGCAGCGTTGGGGGGGGACAGGGGGTACACGAGCAGTACTTC.

The J gene is TRBJ1-2, the V gene TRBV27; TRBD1 matches 7 bases. The CDR3 loop spans 15 amino acids. J was trimmed by 2 bases and V by 5 bases; bases with no gene match: 8. Looked up from germline, CDR1 is MNHEY and CDR2 is SMNVEV (reference sequence). The CDR3 loop is CASSHGMGQNYGYTF. The CDR3 DNA is TGTGCCAGCAGTCACGGCATGGGACAGAACTATGGCTACACCTTC.

This clonotype was picked up many times. The chain is built from TRBV6-1 and TRBJ1-1; D not resolved. This CDR3 contains 15 residues. Germline V gene lookup returns CDR1 MNHNS and CDR2 SASEGT. V dropped 6 bases and J dropped 6 bases, with 20 bases sitting between them. This CDR3 is CASSGRVTSDSEAFF. CDR3 nucleotides: TGTGCCAGCAGCGGCCGGGTTACCTCTGACTCTGAAGCTTTCTTT.

This chain uses TRBV7-2 with TRBJ1-1; D is possibly TRBD1 (5 bases). This CDR3 contains 14 residues. Trimming took off 1 base at V and 9 bases at J, with 15 bases between the two ends. Germline CDR1 SGHTA, CDR2 FQGNSA. The CDR3 DNA reads TGTGCCAGCAGCTTAGTCATTTCTGGGGGGAAAGCTTTCTTT. This translates into CASSLVISGGKAFF.

This clonotype was found many times. V gene TRBV12-3 or TRBV12-4 combines with J gene TRBJ2-5; 9 bases match TRBD1. The CDR3 covers 16 residues. V lost 2 bases, J lost 1 base, and 5 bases stayed unmatched. The CDR3 DNA is TGTGCCAGCAGTTTAACAGGGGGCGGAAGCCAAGAGACCCAGTACTTC. Translating it yields CASSLTGGGSQETQYF.

The chain employs TRBV4-3 and TRBJ2-6, with 8 positions matching TRBD1. V dropped 4 bases and J dropped 2; count of bases not matched to a gene: 4. The germline gives CDR1 LGHNA, CDR2 YSLEER. The CDR3 consists of 16 residues. The CDR3 coding sequence is TGCGCCAGCAGCCGACAGGGGTTAGCTGGGGCCAACGTCCTGACTTTC. The encoded protein is CASSRQGLAGANVLTF.

The chain links TRBV19 to TRBJ2-2; the D is unclear. Germline CDR1 reads LNHDA; CDR2 reads SQIVND (reference sequence). V lost 9 bases and J 4 bases, leaving 15 bases between the germline ends. The CDR3 contains 14 residues. The CDR3 here is CASGVVASTGELFF. For the CDR3, the DNA is TGTGCCAGCGGCGTAGTCGCAAGCACCGGGGAGCTGTTTTTT.

The chain carries TRBV28 and TRBJ2-2; D perhaps matches TRBD2 (6 bases). With 8 bases removed from V and 1 base from J, the gap between germline ends came to 17 bases. Germline CDR1 MDHEN, CDR2 SYDVKM. The CDR3 has 16 residues. The CDR3: CASSRAAGRNTGELFF. The CDR3 DNA reads TGTGCCAGCTCCCGGGCGGCGGGACGGAACACCGGGGAGCTGTTTTTT.

This clonotype was detected ten times or more. The chain combines TRBV6-4 with TRBJ2-7, with 10 positions matching TRBD2. The J segment lost 2 bases and the V segment lost 1 base, leaving 14 bases of the junction unmatched. Germline assignment: CDR1 MRHNA and CDR2 SNTAGT. CDR3 size: 19 residues. DNA of the CDR3: TGTGCCAGCAGTGACTATTCTAGCGGGAGCGGTTATGAGGCCTACGAGCAGTACTTC. The encoded protein is CASSDYSSGSGYEAYEQYF.

This clonotype was observed many times. The chain has TRBV7-9 and TRBJ1-3, with 9 bases that match TRBD1. CDR1 is SEHNR, CDR2 FQNEAQ, per germline (reference sequence). CDR3 length: 16 residues. V lost 4 bases, J lost 2 bases, and 6 bases stayed unmatched. The CDR3 nucleotides are TGTGCCAGCAGCTCACCGTGGGACAGGGCTGGAAACACCATATATTTT. This sequence encodes CASSSPWDRAGNTIYF. Looking up the rest from reference TRBV7-9 and TRBJ1-3 gives the full variable domain: DTGVSQNPRHKITKRGQNVTFRCDPISEHNRLYWYRQTLGQGPEFLTYFQNEAQLEKSRLLSDRFSAERPKGSFSTLEIQRTEQGDSAMYLCASSSPWDRAGNTIYFGEGSWLTVV.

This clonotype was recorded many times. This chain uses TRBV14 with TRBJ2-7; the D call may be TRBD1 or TRBD2 (5 bases each). Trimming shortened V by 1 base and J by 9 bases, and 10 bases separated the two germline ends. CDR3 length equals 12 residues. The germline V gene encodes CDR1 SGHDN and CDR2 FVKESK. CDR3 sequence (DNA): TGTGCCAGCAGCCAAGTCCGGGGCTTGCAGTACTTC. It encodes CASSQVRGLQYF.

This clonotype came up many times. The chain is built from TRBV20-1 and TRBJ1-2; D uncertain. The CDR3 is 11 amino acids. V was clipped by 3 bases and J by 3 bases, with 5 bases between them. Germline CDR1 is DFQATT and CDR2 is SNEGSKA (reference sequence). This CDR3 reads CSARRDYGYTF. CDR3 bases: TGCAGTGCTAGGAGAGACTATGGCTACACCTTC.

This clonotype showed up just once. The genes are TRBV6-1 and TRBJ2-5, with 7 bases aligning to TRBD1. CDR1 and CDR2 from the germline V gene are MNHNS and SASEGT. CDR3 length: 15 amino acids. With 9 bases clipped from V and 5 bases from J, the junction kept 15 bases outside the gene matches. CDR3 sequence (DNA): TGTGCCAGTACACCTAGGGACAGCTTGTGGGAGACCCAGTACTTC. Encoded protein: CASTPRDSLWETQYF.

This clonotype came up many times. This chain connects TRBV4-2 to TRBJ2-7; no firm D call. V shed 2 bases and J shed 3 bases, with 17 bases lying between them. The length of the CDR3 is 16 residues. Germline CDR1 is LGHNA and CDR2 is YNFKEQ. The CDR3 region is CASSQLEARNLYEQYF. DNA of the CDR3: TGTGCCAGCAGCCAACTAGAGGCGAGGAACCTCTACGAGCAGTACTTC.

V gene TRBV20-1 combines with J gene TRBJ2-7; D not resolved. Germline loops: CDR1 DFQATT, CDR2 SNEGSKA (reference sequence). The CDR3 spans 14 residues. The V gene lost 4 bases and the J gene lost 2 bases, with 15 bases spanning the gap. The CDR3 nucleotides read TGCAGTGCTACTCCCGAAGACTCCCCCTACGAGCAGTACTTC. Translating it yields CSATPEDSPYEQYF.

With respect to this clonotype: A much bigger clone sits one base away, suggesting this may be a read error. V is TRBV6-2 or TRBV6-3 and J is TRBJ2-3; D unclear. From germline, CDR1 is MNHEY and CDR2 SVGEGT. CDR3 length: 12 amino acids. This CDR3 reads CASRVNTDTRYF. DNA of the CDR3: TGTGCCAGCAGGGTAAACACAGATACGCGGTATTTT.

This clonotype was seen ten or more times. The CDR3 bases are TGTGCCAGCAGCTTTCTTAGCGGGAGGGCCCACGAGCAGTACTTC. Its protein product is CASSFLSGRAHEQYF. The V gene is TRBV7-9, the J gene TRBJ2-7; TRBD2 matches at 11 bases. The CDR3 loop spans 15 amino acids. Trimming at V came to 3 bases and at J to 5 bases, leaving 6 bases not matched to a gene. The germline V gene has CDR1 SEHNR and CDR2 FQNEAQ (reference sequence).

This clonotype was counted many times. The chain is built from TRBV6-1 and TRBJ1-2; 7 bases are a match to TRBD1. The germline V gene has CDR1 MNHNS and CDR2 SASEGT. This CDR3 is built from 12 residues. The V gene end was trimmed by 5 bases and the J gene end by 8 bases; junction bases not matched to a gene: 5. This CDR3 reads CASSRRGEGYTF. Here the CDR3 DNA reads TGTGCCAGCAGTCGCAGGGGGGAGGGCTACACCTTC.

This clonotype appeared many times. This rearrangement joins TRBV20-1 to TRBJ2-7; 7 nucleotides match TRBD2. V shed 0 bases, J shed 5 bases, and the junction held 13 bases outside the gene matches. The CDR3 extends over 16 amino acids. Germline-derived CDR1 and CDR2 are DFQATT and SNEGSKA (reference sequence). DNA of the CDR3: TGCAGTGCTAGAGATACTTGGGGGGGGTTTAGCGACGAGCAGTACTTC. It encodes CSARDTWGGFSDEQYF.

This clonotype was picked up many times. The genes are TRBV5-1 and TRBJ2-2; D perhaps matches TRBD1 (5 bases). V was clipped by 3 bases and J by 5 bases, with 11 bases between them. The germline V gene has CDR1 SGHRS and CDR2 YFSETQ. The CDR3 is 14 residues long. The CDR3 region is CASSWPTVTGELFF. The CDR3 bases are TGCGCCAGCAGCTGGCCGACAGTTACCGGGGAGCTGTTTTTT.

This clonotype was seen repeatedly, ten times or more. The chain joins TRBV28 to TRBJ1-5; D possibly corresponds to TRBD1 (6 bases). This CDR3 region has 14 residues. Deletions cut 4 bases from V and 3 bases from J, with 10 bases between. Germline CDR1 reads MDHEN; CDR2 reads SYDVKM. CDR3 loop: CASSSDSVNQPQHF. For the CDR3, the DNA is TGTGCCAGCAGTTCGGACAGTGTCAATCAGCCCCAGCATTTT.

This clonotype was counted a single time. One end of the junction varies from germline; a read error may be responsible. The V call is TRBV7-2, the J call TRBJ1-2, with no clear D. Germline V gene lookup returns CDR1 SGHTA and CDR2 FQGNSA. The CDR3 has 14 amino acids. The CDR3 loop is CASSLGGQNYGYNF. CDR3 nucleotides: TGTGCCAGCAGCTTAGGAGGGCAGAACTATGGCTACAACTTC.

J is TRBJ1-6 and V is TRBV12-3 or TRBV12-4, with 7 bases identical to TRBD1. The CDR3 extends over 13 amino acids. Losses at the gene ends were 6 bases for V and 11 bases for J; bases not matched to a gene: 7. CDR3 sequence: CASSVDREAPLHF. In nucleotides, the CDR3 is TGTGCCAGCAGCGTCGACAGGGAGGCACCCCTCCACTTT.

This clonotype showed up many times. The chain has TRBV20-1 and TRBJ2-2; D possibly uses TRBD1 or TRBD2 (6 bases each). Germline CDR1 reads DFQATT; CDR2 reads SNEGSKA (reference sequence). CDR3 size: 15 residues. V lost 3 bases, J lost 7 bases, and 18 bases lay in between. The chain's CDR3 is CSASRGEGSDGELFF. CDR3 nucleotides: TGCAGTGCTAGTAGGGGGGAAGGCTCGGACGGGGAGCTGTTTTTT.

This clonotype was counted once. V usage is TRBV29-1 and J usage is TRBJ2-7; 9 bases map to TRBD2. Unmatched junction bases numbered 8, after V lost 7 bases and J lost 4 bases. Per germline, CDR1 SQVTM and CDR2 ANQGSEA. This CDR3 has 13 amino acids. CDR3 protein: CSATTSGTYEQYF. CDR3 coding DNA: TGCAGCGCTACGACTAGCGGAACTTACGAGCAGTACTTC.

This clonotype was counted between two and nine times. The V and J genes are TRBV18 and TRBJ2-4; D might be TRBD1 (6 bases). In germline, CDR1 is KGHSH, CDR2 LQKENI. V lost 5 bases and J 0 bases, leaving 14 bases between the germline ends. CDR3 length: 16 residues. The CDR3 protein is CASSSPGTLAKNIQYF. The CDR3 DNA is TGTGCCAGCTCATCCCCCGGGACACTAGCCAAAAACATTCAGTACTTC. Filled out from reference TRBV18 and TRBJ2-4, the complete variable domain reads NAGVMQNPRHLVRRRGQEARLRCSPMKGHSHVYWYRQLPEEGLKFMVYLQKENIIDESGMPKERFSAEFPKEGPSILRIQQVVRGDSAAYFCASSSPGTLAKNIQYFGAGTRLSVL.

In its sample, this clonotype was seen many times. V is TRBV5-1 and J is TRBJ1-2; no firm D call. V dropped 2 bases and J dropped 2 bases, with 10 bases sitting between them. The CDR3 spans 14 residues. The germline V gene has CDR1 SGHRS and CDR2 YFSETQ. This chain's CDR3 is CASSFGRSNYGYTF. The CDR3 DNA is TGCGCCAGCAGCTTCGGGAGGAGCAACTATGGCTACACCTTC.